One sample yielded the 7 T cell receptor beta chains listed below, sequenced in a study of blood T cell repertoires in COVID-19. Sequenced by immunoSEQ multiplex PCR; TCRdb stores in-frame clones only, minus some. The sample contains 25,000 to 35,000 clones, more than 80% of which appear only once. The sequencing sample was made of peripheral blood. The receptors originated from an elderly woman with acute or convalescent COVID-19.

The rearrangement joins TRBV18 to TRBJ1-2, with a weak D call TRBD1 (6 bases). Germline V gene lookup returns CDR1 KGHSH and CDR2 LQKENI. CDR3 length equals 14 residues. Between the trimmed V and J ends, which lost 5 bases and 2 bases, there was a span of 12 bases. The CDR3 region is CASSSETGNYGYTF. The CDR3 nucleotides are TGTGCCAGCTCATCCGAGACAGGCAACTATGGCTACACCTTC.

The chain couples TRBV4-1 to TRBJ1-1, with D perhaps TRBD1 (5 bases). V lost 2 bases and J lost 11, with 21 bases in between. Per germline, CDR1 MGHRA and CDR2 YSYEKL. This CDR3 comprises 15 residues. CDR3 sequence: CASSQPAILRQTAFF. The CDR3 region has the DNA TGCGCCAGCAGCCAACCGGCGATCTTGAGACAGACGGCTTTCTTT.

V and J are TRBV7-2 and TRBJ2-2; weak D call: TRBD1 (5 bases). The CDR3 is 16 amino acids. CDR1 and CDR2 from the germline V gene are SGHTA and FQGNSA. V was trimmed by 2 bases and J by 2 bases, leaving 12 bases between them. CDR3 protein: CASSLQGTSNTGELFF. The CDR3 bases are TGTGCCAGCAGCTTACAGGGCACCAGCAACACCGGGGAGCTGTTTTTT. Together with reference TRBV7-2 and TRBJ2-2, the CDR3 gives the full variable domain: GAGVSQSPSNKVTEKGKDVELRCDPISGHTALYWYRQSLGQGLEFLIYFQGNSAPDKSGLPSDRFSAERTGGSVSTLTIQRTQQEDSAVYLCASSLQGTSNTGELFFGEGSRLTVL.

The sample holds a few counts of this clone. CDR3 residues: CATEGDTQYF. The CDR3 coding sequence is TGTGCCACCGAGGGAGATACGCAGTATTTT. J is TRBJ2-3 and V is TRBV19, with D perhaps matching TRBD2 (5 bases). Germline CDR1 and CDR2: LNHDA and SQIVND (reference sequence). V was pared by 10 bases and J by 5 bases, with 7 bases between. The CDR3 spans 10 residues.

The chain recombines TRBV19 with TRBJ2-5, with 8 bases identical to TRBD1. This CDR3 is built from 15 residues. V lost 3 bases and J lost 4; bases outside the gene matches: 7. Germline CDR1 and CDR2: LNHDA and SQIVND (reference sequence). The CDR3 is CASSMGQGAGETQYF. In nucleotides, the CDR3 is TGTGCCAGTAGTATGGGGCAGGGGGCCGGAGAGACCCAGTACTTC.

The chain has TRBV29-1 and TRBJ2-5, with D uncertain. V was clipped by 0 bases and J by 5 bases, with 10 bases between them. Germline CDR1 is SQVTM and CDR2 is ANQGSEA. CDR3 size: 13 residues. CDR3 in DNA: TGCAGCGTTGAAGATCTTCAACTGGAGACCCAGTACTTC. Translation: CSVEDLQLETQYF.

The chain uses TRBV6-2 or TRBV6-3 and TRBJ1-5; D possibly corresponds to TRBD1 (6 bases). The V gene's germline CDR1 is MNHEY and CDR2 SVGEGT. The CDR3 runs to 14 residues. V was pared by 5 bases and J by 0 bases, with 8 bases between. The CDR3 spells CASSKDSSNQPQHF. The CDR3 region has the DNA TGTGCCAGCAGTAAGGACAGTAGCAATCAGCCCCAGCATTTT.